This T cell receptor (beta chain) stems from a study of cytomegalovirus exposure and HLA in healthy donors. Findings of the study overall: Another analysis was done later, and it associated approximately 15,000 TCR beta sequences with HLA alleles at 0.05 false discovery rate.

Note on this clone: No antigen is known for it.

Germline assignment: CDR1 LNHDA and CDR2 SQIVND (reference sequence). Between the trimmed V and J ends, which lost 3 bases and 2 bases, there was a span of 11 bases. The CDR3 sequence is 15 residues long. The PCR used 60 Vbeta and 13 Jbeta primers. Assay: immunoSEQ multiplex PCR; the TCRdb copy retains only in-frame clones and omits some. The table includes over 150,000 clones, around 68% detected once. Every donor was a healthy person donating bone marrow. The sequenced material came from PBMCs. The chain joins TRBV19 to TRBJ2-1, with TRBD1 as a possible D gene (7 bases). The source of this sequence is a man between 50 and 59 years old in good health and CMV-seronegative. CDR3 region: CASSMEGAAYNEQFF. CDR3 nucleotide sequence: TGTGCCAGTAGTATGGAGGGGGCCGCCTACAATGAGCAGTTCTTC.